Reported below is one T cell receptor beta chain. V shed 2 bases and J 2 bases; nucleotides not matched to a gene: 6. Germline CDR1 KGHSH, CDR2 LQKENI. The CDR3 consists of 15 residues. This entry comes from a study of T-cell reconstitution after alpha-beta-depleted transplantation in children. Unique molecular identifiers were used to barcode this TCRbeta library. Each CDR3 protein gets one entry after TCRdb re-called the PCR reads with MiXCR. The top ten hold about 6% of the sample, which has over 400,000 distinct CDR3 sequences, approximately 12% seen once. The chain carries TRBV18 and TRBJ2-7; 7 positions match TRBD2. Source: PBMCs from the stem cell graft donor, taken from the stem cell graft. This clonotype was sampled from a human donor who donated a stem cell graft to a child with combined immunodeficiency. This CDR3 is CASSPAGTTTYEQYF. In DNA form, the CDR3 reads TGTGCCAGCTCACCAGCAGGGACTACTACCTACGAGCAGTACTTC.